This T cell receptor beta chain was identified in a study of cytotoxic CD8 clonotypes in ibrutinib-treated CLL. Across the study: Ten to eleven relapsed/refractory, roughly 15 treatment-naive; under 18 IGHV unmutated.

V was shortened by 5 bases and J by 1 base, with 20 bases between the two germline ends. This CDR3 comprises 16 residues. From germline, CDR1 is SQVTM and CDR2 ANQGSEA. Some clones are missing from TCRdb's copy, which holds only in-frame ones; the method was immunoSEQ multiplex PCR. The sample lists approximately 350,000 clones, roughly 71% occurring once. J is TRBJ1-1 and V is TRBV29-1, with D maybe TRBD1 (6 bases). The receptor was derived from a human donor with chronic lymphocytic leukemia. Sequences were derived from PBMCs, sampled after 36 months of ibrutinib treatment. DNA for the CDR3: TGCAGCGTTCACATGCCGAGGGGGGTCGGGAACACTGAAGCTTTCTTT. Translation gives CSVHMPRGVGNTEAFF.